These T cell receptor beta chains were read from a single sample in a study of post-analysis software for immune sequencing data. TCRdb independently ran MiXCR on the PCR reads; one entry per CDR3 protein. The sample shows fewer than 900,000 distinct CDR3 sequences, 35% to 55% of them seen only once. Material: blood. These receptors were collected from a girl between 10 and 17 years old with multiple sclerosis. The CDR3 runs from the conserved cysteine through the conserved F or W. D genes are given only for firm matches. Rows give clone size only sometimes, using once, few, many, or a class for an expanded clone.

TRBJ2-1	few	TRBV20-1	TRBD2	CSATTLAGGTYNEQFF	TGCAGTGCTACCACCTTAGCGGGAGGGACATACAATGAGCAGTTCTTC
TRBJ2-5	few	TRBV15	TRBD2	CATSSSRELQETQYF	TGTGCCACCAGCAGCTCGCGGGAGCTCCAAGAGACCCAGTACTTC
TRBJ2-1	few	TRBV10-3	TRBD2	CAISELSGRDNNEQFF	TGTGCCATCAGTGAACTGAGCGGGAGGGACAACAATGAGCAGTTCTTC
TRBJ1-3	-	TRBV7-2	-	CASSRDQGYGNTIYF	TGTGCCAGCAGTCGCGACCAAGGATATGGAAACACCATATATTTT
TRBJ2-5	once	TRBV7-2	-	CASSLRGSANTQYF	TGTGCCAGCAGCTTAAGGGGCTCCGCCAACACCCAGTACTTC
TRBJ1-1	-	TRBV28	TRBD1	CASSRDRGREGTEAFF	TGTGCCAGCAGCCGGGACAGGGGAAGGGAAGGCACTGAAGCTTTCTTT
TRBJ2-7	-	TRBV23-1	-	CASSPLGTYSYEQYF	TGCGCCAGCAGTCCCCTGGGGACATATTCCTACGAGCAGTACTTC
TRBJ2-4	-	TRBV29-1	-	CSVLTEGKGNTQYF	TGCAGCGTTCTCACGGAGGGGAAGGGAAACACTCAGTACTTC
TRBJ1-6	few	TRBV4-2	TRBD1	CASSQDTRDRGDSPLHF	TGTGCCAGCAGCCAAGATACCCGGGACAGGGGTGATTCACCCCTCCACTTT
TRBJ1-5	-	TRBV5-5	-	CASSSSGDQPQHF	TGTGCCAGCAGCTCCTCAGGGGATCAGCCCCAGCATTTT
TRBJ2-5	few	TRBV15	-	CATSRDPKTQETQYF	TGTGCCACCAGCAGAGACCCCAAGACCCAAGAGACCCAGTACTTC
TRBJ2-1	-	TRBV20-1	-	CSARDRGSGYNEQFF	TGCAGTGCTAGAGATAGGGGTTCGGGCTACAATGAGCAGTTCTTC
TRBJ2-3	few	TRBV11-1	-	CASSGSPSGTQYF	TGTGCCAGCAGCGGTTCCCCTTCCGGTACGCAGTATTTT
TRBJ2-7	few	TRBV12-3/TRBV12-4	TRBD1	CASSLSTGLSYEQYF	TGTGCCAGCAGCCTTTCGACAGGGCTGTCCTACGAGCAGTACTTC
TRBJ1-1	-	TRBV12-3/TRBV12-4	TRBD1	CASSGGGRGPEAFF	TGTGCCAGCAGTGGAGGGGGCAGGGGACCCGAAGCTTTCTTT
TRBJ2-7	few	TRBV5-6	-	CASSSSQVSDEQYF	TGTGCCAGCAGCTCCTCCCAGGTCTCCGACGAGCAGTACTTC
TRBJ1-1	-	TRBV6-1	-	CASSAGQLTEAFF	TGTGCCAGCAGTGCGGGGCAGCTCACTGAAGCTTTCTTT
TRBJ2-1	-	TRBV7-9	TRBD1	CASSRPGGRQFF	TGTGCCAGCAGTCGCCCAGGGGGACGGCAGTTCTTC
TRBJ1-2	-	TRBV30	-	CAWHRRRYYGYTF	TGTGCCTGGCACCGGAGGAGATACTATGGCTACACCTTC
TRBJ2-7	few	TRBV7-9	-	CASSSDLRYEQYF	TGTGCCAGCAGCTCAGACCTACGTTACGAGCAGTACTTC
TRBJ1-2	few	TRBV5-6	-	CASSLLTLTGTYYGYTF	TGTGCCAGCAGCCTGCTAACTCTAACAGGGACATACTATGGCTACACCTTC
TRBJ2-7	-	TRBV7-2	-	CASSLAGGGEQFGYEQYF	TGTGCCAGCAGCTTAGCGGGAGGGGGAGAGCAATTCGGCTACGAGCAGTACTTC
TRBJ2-1	-	TRBV20-1	-	CSARLAGRDNEQFF	TGCAGTGCTAGATTGGCAGGTCGGGACAATGAGCAGTTCTTC
TRBJ2-5	-	TRBV12-3/TRBV12-4	-	CARPTGAAQETQYF	TGTGCCAGACCTACGGGTGCCGCGCAAGAGACCCAGTACTTC
TRBJ1-2	few	TRBV4-3	TRBD1	CASSQEETGPFNYGYTF	TGCGCCAGCAGCCAAGAGGAGACAGGGCCTTTCAACTATGGCTACACCTTC
TRBJ2-1	-	TRBV7-2	TRBD2	CASSLGSVRLADDNEQFF	TGTGCCAGCAGCTTAGGGTCCGTCAGGCTAGCGGACGACAATGAGCAGTTCTTC
TRBJ1-1	-	TRBV6-1	TRBD1	CASSEWGTVNTEAFF	TGTGCCAGCAGTGAATGGGGGACAGTGAACACTGAAGCTTTCTTT
TRBJ2-7	few	TRBV20-1	TRBD1	CSATGQGDEQYF	TGCAGTGCTACGGGACAGGGGGACGAGCAGTACTTC
TRBJ1-1	-	TRBV4-3	-	CASSQGLVGTEAFF	TGCGCCAGCAGCCAGGGATTAGTAGGCACTGAAGCTTTCTTT
TRBJ2-3	few	TRBV29-1	-	CSVEVGRGPTQPTDTQYF	TGCAGCGTTGAAGTGGGCAGGGGCCCCACCCAACCCACAGATACGCAGTATTTT
TRBJ2-3	-	TRBV20-1	TRBD2	CSATEYSGMADTQYF	TGCAGTGCTACAGAGTATAGCGGGATGGCAGATACGCAGTATTTT
TRBJ2-7	-	TRBV5-1	TRBD2	CASSYPSGAGGTYEQYF	TGTGCCAGCAGCTACCCCTCGGGGGCGGGAGGTACCTACGAGCAGTACTTC
TRBJ2-5	-	TRBV7-7	TRBD2	CASSKSGLAGKETQYF	TGTGCTAGCAGCAAAAGCGGACTAGCGGGAAAAGAGACCCAGTACTTC
TRBJ1-6	-	TRBV5-5	-	CASSLTENNSPLHF	TGTGCCAGCAGCTTGACAGAAAATAATTCACCCCTCCACTTT
TRBJ2-5	few	TRBV20-1	-	CSVGGSEETQYF	TGCAGTGTTGGGGGTTCTGAAGAGACCCAGTACTTC
TRBJ2-1	-	TRBV30	-	CAWEPRGEQFF	TGTGCCTGGGAGCCCCGAGGCGAGCAGTTCTTC
TRBJ1-4	-	TRBV4-1	-	CASSQVTGPEKLFF	TGCGCCAGCAGCCAAGTCACAGGGCCCGAAAAACTGTTTTTT
TRBJ1-2	few	TRBV10-3	TRBD1	CAISEFGTGRFGYTF	TGTGCCATCAGTGAGTTTGGGACAGGGAGGTTTGGCTACACCTTC
TRBJ2-7	-	TRBV20-1	TRBD1	CSTTGTGGYEQYF	TGCAGTACCACCGGGACAGGGGGCTACGAGCAGTACTTC
TRBJ2-5	few	TRBV4-3	TRBD1	CASSPGDRGREETQYF	TGCGCCAGCAGCCCAGGGGACAGGGGGCGGGAAGAGACCCAGTACTTC
TRBJ2-1	few	TRBV7-9	TRBD1	CASSWDRGYNEQFF	TGTGCCAGCAGCTGGGACAGGGGATACAATGAGCAGTTCTTC
TRBJ2-7	few	TRBV6-2/TRBV6-3	-	CASSYTRGQTSYEQYF	TGTGCCAGCAGTTACACGCGCGGACAGACCTCCTACGAGCAGTACTTC